This T cell receptor (beta chain) was recovered during a study of response to subunit inactivated influenza vaccine. Via MiXCR, TCRdb re-called the RT-PCR reads, giving one row per CDR3 protein. The table has about 500,000 distinct CDR3 sequences, about 17% seen once. In the case of this clonotype: Its specificity is not known.

Germline-derived CDR1 and CDR2 are LGHNA and YNFKEQ. Trimming took 0 bases from V and 3 from J, leaving 15 bases between them. This CDR3 region has 17 residues. Study results and limitations: Seasonal influenza vaccination, on each occasion, was suggested by the authors to recruit few new T cells.

The sample was CD4+ T cells sorted from PBMCs, taken 23 to 25 months after vaccination. The origin of this receptor is a man between 50 and 75 years old who received an inactivated influenza vaccine. This rearrangement joins TRBV4-2 to TRBJ2-1, with D maybe TRBD2 (5 bases). In DNA form, the CDR3 reads TGTGCCAGCAGCCAAGAGGAGGACGCAAGAGACTACAATGAGCAGTTCTTC. This translates into CASSQEEDARDYNEQFF.